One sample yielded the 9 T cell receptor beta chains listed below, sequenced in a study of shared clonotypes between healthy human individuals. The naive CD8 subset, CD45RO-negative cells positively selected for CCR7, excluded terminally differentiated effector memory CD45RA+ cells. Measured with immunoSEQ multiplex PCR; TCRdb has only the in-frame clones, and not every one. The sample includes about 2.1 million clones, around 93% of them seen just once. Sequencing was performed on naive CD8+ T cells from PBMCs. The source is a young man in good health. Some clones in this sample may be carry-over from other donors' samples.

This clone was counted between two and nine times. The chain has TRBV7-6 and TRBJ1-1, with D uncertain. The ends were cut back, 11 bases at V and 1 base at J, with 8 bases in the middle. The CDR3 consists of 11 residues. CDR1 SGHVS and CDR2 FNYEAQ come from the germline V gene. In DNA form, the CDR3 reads TGTGCCGTTTACCCGAACACTGAAGCTTTCTTT. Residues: CAVYPNTEAFF.

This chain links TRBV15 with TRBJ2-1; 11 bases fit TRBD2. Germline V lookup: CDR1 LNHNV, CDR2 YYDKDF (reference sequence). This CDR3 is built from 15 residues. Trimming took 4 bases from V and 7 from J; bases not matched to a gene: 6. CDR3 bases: TGTGCCACCAGCATCACTAGCGGGAGAAAAAATGAGCAGTTCTTC. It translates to CATSITSGRKNEQFF. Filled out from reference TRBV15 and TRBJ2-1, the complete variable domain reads DAMVIQNPRYQVTQFGKPVTLSCSQTLNHNVMYWYQQKSSQAPKLLFHYYDKDFNNEADTPDNFQSRRPNTSFCFLDIRSPGLGDTAMYLCATSITSGRKNEQFFGPGTRLTVL.

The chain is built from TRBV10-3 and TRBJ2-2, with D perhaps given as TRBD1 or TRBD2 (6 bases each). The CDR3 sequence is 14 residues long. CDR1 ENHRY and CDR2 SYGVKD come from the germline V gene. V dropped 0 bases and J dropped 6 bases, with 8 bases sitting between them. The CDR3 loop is CAISESRGPGELFF. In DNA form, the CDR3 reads TGTGCCATCAGTGAGTCTCGGGGGCCCGGGGAGCTGTTTTTT.

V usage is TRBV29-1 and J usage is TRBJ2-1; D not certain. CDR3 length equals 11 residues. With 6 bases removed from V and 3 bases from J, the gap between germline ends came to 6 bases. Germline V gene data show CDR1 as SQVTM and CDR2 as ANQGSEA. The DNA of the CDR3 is TGCAGCGTGCTCCACTACAATGAGCAGTTCTTC. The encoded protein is CSVLHYNEQFF.

The chain's CDR3 is CASSQDLRTSGRVEQYF. CDR3 nucleotides: TGCGCCAGCAGCCAAGATCTTCGGACTAGCGGGAGAGTCGAGCAGTACTTC. The chain combines TRBV4-1 with TRBJ2-7; TRBD2 aligns across 13 bases. From germline, CDR1 is MGHRA and CDR2 YSYEKL. This CDR3 is 17 amino acids long. V lost 0 bases to trimming and J lost 6 bases; unmatched junction nucleotides: 8.

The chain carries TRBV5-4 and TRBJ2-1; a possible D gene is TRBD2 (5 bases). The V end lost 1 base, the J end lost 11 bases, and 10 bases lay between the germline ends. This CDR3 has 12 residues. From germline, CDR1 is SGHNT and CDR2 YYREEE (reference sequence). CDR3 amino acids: CASSLIGSKQFF. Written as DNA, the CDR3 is TGTGCCAGCAGCTTGATTGGGAGTAAGCAGTTCTTC. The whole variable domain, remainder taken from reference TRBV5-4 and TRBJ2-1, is ETGVTQSPTHLIKTRGQQVTLRCSSQSGHNTVSWYQQALGQGPQFIFQYYREEENGRGNFPPRFSGLQFPNYSSELNVNALELDDSALYLCASSLIGSKQFFGPGTRLTVL.

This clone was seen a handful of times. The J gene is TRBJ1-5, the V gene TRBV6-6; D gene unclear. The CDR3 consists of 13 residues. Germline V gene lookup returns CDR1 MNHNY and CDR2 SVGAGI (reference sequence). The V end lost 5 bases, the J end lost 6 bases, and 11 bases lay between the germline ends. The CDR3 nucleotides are TGTGCCAGCAGTCTACACGGGCCTCAGCCCCAGCATTTT. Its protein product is CASSLHGPQPQHF.

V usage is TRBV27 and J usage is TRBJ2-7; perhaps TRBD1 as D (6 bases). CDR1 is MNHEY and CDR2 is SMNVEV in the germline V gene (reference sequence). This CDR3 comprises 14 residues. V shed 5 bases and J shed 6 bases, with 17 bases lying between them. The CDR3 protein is CASSLGTQGFEQYF. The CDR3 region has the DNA TGTGCCAGCAGTCTGGGGACACAGGGTTTCGAGCAGTACTTC.

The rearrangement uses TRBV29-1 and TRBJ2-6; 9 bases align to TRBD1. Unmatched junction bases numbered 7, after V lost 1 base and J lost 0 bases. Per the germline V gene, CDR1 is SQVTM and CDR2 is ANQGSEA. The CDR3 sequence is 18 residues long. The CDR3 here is CSVEGTGVESSGANVLTF. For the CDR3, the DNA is TGCAGCGTTGAAGGGACAGGGGTAGAGAGCTCTGGGGCCAACGTCCTGACTTTC.